The 5 T cell receptor beta chains listed next were all sequenced from one sample in a study of shared clonotypes between healthy human individuals. Repertoires were generated with immunoSEQ multiplex PCR, while TCRdb's copy carries only in-frame clones and drops some. This table holds some 790,000 clones, 72% found once. The sample comprised memory CD4+ T cells sorted from blood. Subset here: CD45RA-negative fraction. The receptor source for this set is a woman younger than 45 in good health.

The chain links TRBV27 to TRBJ1-2, with D uncertain. CDR1 MNHEY and CDR2 SMNVEV come from the germline V gene (reference sequence). There are 12 residues in the CDR3. Trimming took off 6 bases at V and 5 bases at J, with 10 bases between the two ends. This CDR3 reads CASRRNSYGYTF. CDR3 sequence (DNA): TGTGCCAGCAGGCGGAATTCTTATGGCTACACCTTC.

The rearrangement links TRBV6-6 to TRBJ1-4; 8 bases match TRBD1. The trim removed 5 bases at V and 5 bases at J, leaving 7 bases unmatched. This CDR3 region has 15 residues. Per germline, CDR1 MNHNY and CDR2 SVGAGI (reference sequence). Here the CDR3 DNA reads TGTGCCAGCAGTGATTATGACAGGGGCAATGAAAAACTGTTTTTT. Its protein product is CASSDYDRGNEKLFF.

This sequence joins TRBV6-5 and TRBJ2-1, with a possible D match to TRBD2 (6 bases). Trimming removed 5 bases at V and 9 bases at J, with 17 bases between. This CDR3 has 14 amino acids. The germline CDR1 and CDR2 sequences are MNHEY and SVGAGI. DNA for the CDR3: TGTGCCAGCAGTCAGCCGGCGGGGCGAGGTGAGCAGTTCTTC. It specifies CASSQPAGRGEQFF.

V is TRBV10-3 and J is TRBJ2-7; TRBD1 agrees at 9 bases. CDR1 ENHRY and CDR2 SYGVKD come from the germline V gene. The CDR3 extends over 15 amino acids. Trimming cost V 4 bases and J 3 bases; bases outside gene matches: 7. CDR3 coding DNA: TGTGCCATCAGTGGCGGGACAGGGAAGGTCTACGAGCAGTACTTC. This sequence encodes CAISGGTGKVYEQYF.

The J gene is TRBJ2-7, the V gene TRBV5-1, with D possibly being TRBD1 (6 bases). Trimming removed 0 bases from V and 7 bases from J, with 17 bases in between. Germline-derived CDR1 and CDR2 are SGHRS and YFSETQ. This CDR3 region has 15 residues. This CDR3 is CASSLGSGQRGEQYF. CDR3 nucleotides: TGCGCCAGCAGCTTGGGTTCAGGACAAAGGGGGGAGCAGTACTTC.